These 18 T cell receptor beta chains share one sample of origin, sequenced in a study of shared clonotypes between healthy human individuals. The table came from immunoSEQ multiplex PCR; TCRdb's copy has only in-frame clones and leaves some out. The sample holds about 110,000 clones, 68% seen once. Sample: memory CD8+ T cells sorted from blood. Subset: CD45RO+ cells pooled with CCR7-negative TemRA cells. Receptors originate from a woman aged 30 to 39 in good health.

This clone has more than one count but fewer than ten. The chain carries TRBV28 and TRBJ2-3; 11 bases are shared with TRBD2. V shed 1 base, J shed 3 bases, and the junction held 9 bases outside the gene matches. The germline V gene encodes CDR1 MDHEN and CDR2 SYDVKM. The length of the CDR3 is 18 residues. CDR3 sequence (DNA): TGTGCCAGCAGTTTATATAGCGGGAGGGCCTTGGGTACAGATACGCAGTATTTT. This translates into CASSLYSGRALGTDTQYF.

This clone was counted many times. The chain is built from TRBV6-1 and TRBJ2-5, with D perhaps assigned TRBD1 or TRBD2 (5 bases each). V was cut by 0 bases and J by 5 bases, with 16 bases left in between. Germline loops: CDR1 MNHNS, CDR2 SASEGT. This CDR3 is 16 amino acids long. CDR3 amino acids: CASSEAQGQGGETQYF. As DNA, the CDR3 is TGTGCCAGCAGTGAAGCGCAGGGCCAGGGCGGGGAGACCCAGTACTTC.

This clone has a handful of counts. V is TRBV2 and J is TRBJ2-3, with TRBD1 identical over 9 bases. With 5 bases clipped from V and 6 bases from J, the junction kept 9 bases outside the gene matches. This CDR3 spans 15 amino acids. The germline CDR1 and CDR2 sequences are SNHLY and FYNNEI. The CDR3 protein is CASSSQGTGWDTQYF. The CDR3 coding sequence is TGTGCCAGCAGTTCCCAAGGGACAGGGTGGGATACGCAGTATTTT.

Only a few counts were recorded for this clone. The chain carries TRBV9 and TRBJ2-1, with 7 bases aligning to TRBD2. The V gene's germline CDR1 is SGDLS and CDR2 YYNGEE. Trimming took 4 bases from V and 9 from J; bases not matched to a gene: 13. The CDR3 contains 15 residues. The CDR3 coding sequence is TGTGCCAGCAGCTATGGGGGAAGCGGGACGGGTGAGCAGTTCTTC. The encoded protein is CASSYGGSGTGEQFF.

The rearrangement joins TRBV18 to TRBJ1-1, with 7 bases identical to TRBD1. Germline values: CDR1 KGHSH, CDR2 LQKENI. The CDR3 length is 14 residues. The junction had 8 bases not matched to a gene; V was cut back by 3 bases and J by 7 bases. In DNA form, the CDR3 reads TGTGCCAGCTCACCCCGGGACAGTCGGATTGAAGCTTTCTTT. It codes for CASSPRDSRIEAFF.

The chain employs TRBV4-2 and TRBJ1-1; D remains unclear. Trimming took off 4 bases at V and 1 base at J, with 10 bases between the two ends. This CDR3 contains 14 residues. Germline V lookup: CDR1 LGHNA, CDR2 YNFKEQ. The CDR3 DNA follows: TGTGCCAGCAGCCTAGTCGAGGGGAACACTGAAGCTTTCTTT. Translating it yields CASSLVEGNTEAFF.

CDR3 nucleotides: TGTGCCAGCAGCATCGCAGTGTACCAAGAGACCCAGTACTTC. Translated, it gives CASSIAVYQETQYF. The V and J genes are TRBV7-9 and TRBJ2-5, with D unresolved. The CDR3 is 14 amino acids. Germline V gene sequence: CDR1 SEHNR, CDR2 FQNEAQ (reference sequence). The germline V and J ends were trimmed by 5 bases and 0 bases, with 10 bases remaining between them.

This clone showed up just a few times. The gene calls are TRBV29-1 and TRBJ1-2; no definite D call. The germline V and J ends were trimmed by 5 bases and 4 bases, with 11 bases remaining between them. CDR3 length: 12 amino acids. Germline V gene data show CDR1 as SQVTM and CDR2 as ANQGSEA. DNA for the CDR3: TGCAGCGTTATTTCCGGAGTCTATGGCTACACCTTC. As protein: CSVISGVYGYTF. Variable domain in full (rest from reference TRBV29-1 and TRBJ1-2): SAVISQKPSRDICQRGTSLTIQCQVDSQVTMMFWYRQQPGQSLTLIATANQGSEATYESGFVIDKFPISRPNLTFSTLTVSNMSPEDSSIYLCSVISGVYGYTFGSGTRLTVV.

This clone was seen once. The genes are TRBV10-1 and TRBJ2-3, with TRBD2 matching over 13 bases. The length of the CDR3 is 15 residues. Germline V gene sequence: CDR1 WNHNN, CDR2 SYGVQD (reference sequence). V dropped 6 bases and J dropped 3; count of bases not matched to a gene: 3. CDR3 sequence reads: CASSGLAGETDTQYF. CDR3 sequence (DNA): TGCGCCAGCAGCGGACTAGCGGGAGAAACAGATACGCAGTATTTT.

Only one count was recorded for this clone. The rearrangement uses TRBV5-1 and TRBJ2-7, with 8 bases identical to TRBD2. Per the germline V gene, CDR1 is SGHRS and CDR2 is YFSETQ. The V and J ends lost 5 bases and 5 bases, in that order; junction bases with no gene match: 9. CDR3 length equals 14 residues. The CDR3 here is CASRDGLARNEQYF. CDR3 bases: TGCGCCAGCAGGGATGGACTAGCTAGAAACGAGCAGTACTTC.

The V gene is TRBV2, the J gene TRBJ1-5, with 8 positions matching TRBD1. The CDR3 consists of 15 residues. Per germline, CDR1 SNHLY and CDR2 FYNNEI. V was pared by 4 bases and J by 11 bases, with 13 bases of the junction left unmatched. The CDR3 bases are TGTGCCAGCAGTGTGTGGCAGGGGGCGACCGGGACCCAGCATTTT. Translated: CASSVWQGATGTQHF.

This clone was seen repeatedly, ten times or more. The chain links TRBV4-1 to TRBJ2-1; 14 bases line up with TRBD2. CDR1 and CDR2 (germline): MGHRA, YSYEKL. CDR3 length equals 14 residues. V shed 1 base and J 10 bases; nucleotides not matched to a gene: 0. The CDR3 coding sequence is TGCGCCAGCAGCCAAGGACTAGCGGGAGGGGAGCAGTTCTTC. Translating it yields CASSQGLAGGEQFF.

The V and J genes are TRBV30 and TRBJ1-6; D is perhaps TRBD1 (5 bases). V was trimmed by 1 base and J by 9 bases, leaving 16 bases between them. This CDR3 is built from 15 residues. Germline CDR1 is GTSNPN and CDR2 is SVGIG (reference sequence). Written as DNA, the CDR3 is TGTGCCTGGAGTGCGACCGGGACCGCCTCTTCACCCCTCCACTTT. Amino acids: CAWSATGTASSPLHF.

This clone has only one observation. This sequence joins TRBV25-1 and TRBJ1-4, with D unclear. The CDR3 spans 15 residues. The germline gives CDR1 MGHDK, CDR2 SYGVNS. V shed 0 bases and J shed 4 bases, with 9 bases lying between them. CDR3 sequence reads: CASSEYNGFNEKLFF. In DNA form, the CDR3 reads TGTGCCAGCAGTGAATATAACGGTTTTAATGAAAAACTGTTTTTT.

V is TRBV20-1 and J is TRBJ2-3, with D hard to call. V shed 4 bases and J shed 7 bases, with 9 bases lying between them. CDR1 is DFQATT and CDR2 is SNEGSKA in the germline V gene (reference sequence). CDR3 size: 11 residues. The CDR3 reads CSATATYTQYF. The CDR3 DNA reads as TGCAGTGCTACGGCTACATATACGCAGTATTTT.

The chain is built from TRBV18 and TRBJ2-1; perhaps TRBD2 as D (6 bases). V dropped 4 bases and J dropped 3 bases, with 13 bases sitting between them. Germline CDR1 is KGHSH and CDR2 is LQKENI. CDR3 length: 15 residues. CDR3 sequence (DNA): TGTGCCAGCTCACGACCGGGAGATCTCTACAATGAGCAGTTCTTC. It translates to CASSRPGDLYNEQFF.

This clone was observed a handful of times. This chain joins TRBV11-2 and TRBJ2-7, with 7 bases lining up with TRBD1. V lost 6 bases and J lost 2; bases outside the gene matches: 10. The CDR3 length is 15 residues. Germline loops: CDR1 SGHAT, CDR2 FQNNGV. The CDR3 loop is CASSSDRAGAYEQYF. The CDR3 DNA sequence: TGTGCCAGCAGTTCCGACAGGGCAGGTGCCTACGAGCAGTACTTC.

The rearrangement joins TRBV4-2 to TRBJ2-6; no firm D call. The CDR3 runs to 16 residues. Germline assignment: CDR1 LGHNA and CDR2 YNFKEQ. V shed 0 bases and J shed 2 bases, with 8 bases lying between them. CDR3 in amino acids: CASSQDRSTGANVLTF. CDR3 sequence (DNA): TGTGCCAGCAGCCAAGATCGGAGTACTGGGGCCAACGTCCTGACTTTC.